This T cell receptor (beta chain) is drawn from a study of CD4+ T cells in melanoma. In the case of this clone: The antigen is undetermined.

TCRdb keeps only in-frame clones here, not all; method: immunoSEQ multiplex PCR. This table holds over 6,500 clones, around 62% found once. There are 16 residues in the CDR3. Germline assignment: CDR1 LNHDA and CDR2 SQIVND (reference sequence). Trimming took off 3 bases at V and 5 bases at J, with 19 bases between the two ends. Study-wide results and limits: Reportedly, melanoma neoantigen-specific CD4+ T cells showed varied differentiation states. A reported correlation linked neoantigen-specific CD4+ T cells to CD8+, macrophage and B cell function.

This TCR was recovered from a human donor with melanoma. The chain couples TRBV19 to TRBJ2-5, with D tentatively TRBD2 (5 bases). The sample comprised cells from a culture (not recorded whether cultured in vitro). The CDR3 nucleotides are TGTGCCAGTAGTATTTCGCCCGGGGTGACACAGGAGACCCAGTACTTC. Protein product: CASSISPGVTQETQYF.